The 2 T cell receptor beta chains below come from one sample, sequenced in a study of technical replicates of blood from several donors. Measured with immunoSEQ multiplex PCR; TCRdb has only the in-frame clones, and not every one. The sample consists of approximately 87,000 clones, 80% to 95% of them appearing once. The sample was T cells isolated from PBMCs. The receptor source for this set is a human donor in good health. Some clones in this sample may be carry-over from other donors' samples.

The rearrangement uses TRBV27 and TRBJ2-2; 7 nucleotides align to TRBD1. Germline trimming cut 2 bases from V and 5 bases from J; bases unmatched to any gene: 5. From germline, CDR1 is MNHEY and CDR2 SMNVEV (reference sequence). The CDR3 runs 15 residues. CDR3 in amino acids: CASSLIGQVTGELFF. CDR3 bases: TGTGCCAGCAGTTTAATAGGACAGGTGACCGGGGAGCTGTTTTTT.

J is TRBJ1-1 and V is TRBV29-1, with no clear D. This CDR3 has 12 amino acids. Germline assignment: CDR1 SQVTM and CDR2 ANQGSEA. Deletions cut 3 bases from V and 8 bases from J, with 13 bases between. The CDR3: CSVDISGVEAFF. The CDR3 region has the DNA TGCAGCGTTGACATAAGCGGGGTCGAAGCTTTCTTT.